The 32 T cell receptor beta chains in this list originate from one sample, sequenced in a study of blood T cell repertoires in COVID-19. TCRdb's copy holds only in-frame clones and misses some; the assay was immunoSEQ multiplex PCR. The table has about 100,000 clones, roughly 88% seen once; the top ten hold about 6.5%. The material sequenced was peripheral blood. The source is a woman between 55 and 75 years old with acute or convalescent COVID-19.

V gene TRBV29-1 combines with J gene TRBJ1-2; D may be TRBD1 (5 bases). V gave up 2 bases and J gave up 8 bases, with 18 bases separating them. This CDR3 region has 14 residues. Germline CDR1 and CDR2: SQVTM and ANQGSEA. The CDR3 reads CSVESTSGSGGYTF. DNA for the CDR3: TGCAGCGTTGAATCCACGTCAGGGTCTGGCGGCTACACCTTC.

This chain uses TRBV24-1 with TRBJ2-1; 12 bases line up with TRBD2. The CDR3 length is 14 residues. Trimming at V came to 6 bases and at J to 11 bases, leaving 7 bases not matched to a gene. CDR1 and CDR2 (germline): KGHDR, SFDVKD. CDR3 region: CATSKGLAGGKQFF. CDR3 coding DNA: TGTGCCACCAGTAAGGGACTAGCGGGCGGGAAGCAGTTCTTC.

V usage is TRBV12-5 and J usage is TRBJ2-1; no definite D call. Germline V gives CDR1 LGHNT, CDR2 FRNRAP. The CDR3 extends over 14 amino acids. Trimming took 0 bases from V and 4 from J, leaving 7 bases between them. CDR3: CASGLVHRYNEQFF. In DNA, the CDR3 is TGTGCTAGTGGTTTGGTACATCGTTACAATGAGCAGTTCTTC.

This chain links TRBV3-1 (or the pseudogene TRBV3-2) with TRBJ1-6; D is undetermined. V gave up 0 bases and J gave up 8 bases, with 14 bases separating them. The germline V gene encodes CDR1 LGHDT and CDR2 YNNKEL (reference sequence). The CDR3 totals 16 residues. The CDR3, as DNA: TGTGCCAGCAGCCAAGATCTGGTACTGGCGGATTCACCCCTCCACTTT. Its protein is CASSQDLVLADSPLHF.

The chain links TRBV21-1 to TRBJ2-1; the table calls TRBD1, which could not be checked here. TRBV21-1 is a pseudogene segment. The CDR3 runs 11 residues. CDR3 protein: CASSQDRGQFF. CDR3 DNA sequence: TGTGCCAGCAGCCAGGACAGAGGGCAGTTCTTC.

A single count supports this clone. This chain uses TRBV18 with TRBJ2-3, with 13 bases lining up with TRBD2. This CDR3 region has 16 residues. V dropped 0 bases and J dropped 4; count of bases not matched to a gene: 1. In germline, CDR1 is KGHSH, CDR2 LQKENI. CDR3 in DNA: TGTGCCAGCTCACCACCGGGACTAGCGGGACCAGATACGCAGTATTTT. This sequence encodes CASSPPGLAGPDTQYF.

The chain recombines TRBV2 with TRBJ1-4; TRBD1 matches 7 bases. From germline, CDR1 is SNHLY and CDR2 FYNNEI. The CDR3 length is 15 residues. V shed 4 bases, J shed 4 bases, and the junction held 6 bases outside the gene matches. CDR3 sequence reads: CASSGRDSLNEKLFF. The DNA of the CDR3 is TGTGCCAGCAGTGGGAGGGACAGTCTTAATGAAAAACTGTTTTTT. Looking up the rest from reference TRBV2 and TRBJ1-4 gives the full variable domain: EPEVTQTPSHQVTQMGQEVILRCVPISNHLYFYWYRQILGQKVEFLVSFYNNEISEKSEIFDDQFSVERPDGSNFTLKIRSTKLEDSAMYFCASSGRDSLNEKLFFGSGTQLSVL.

V gene TRBV27 combines with J gene TRBJ2-6; maybe TRBD1 (5 bases). V lost 5 bases and J lost 3, with 11 bases in between. Germline CDR1 and CDR2: MNHEY and SMNVEV (reference sequence). This CDR3 is 15 amino acids long. CDR3 sequence reads: CASSPQGIGANVLTF. The CDR3 bases are TGTGCCAGCAGTCCCCAGGGAATTGGGGCCAACGTCCTGACTTTC.

The CDR3 bases are TGTGCCAGCACCCCCAGCGGGAGAGGCGGTGAGCAGTTCTTC. As protein: CASTPSGRGGEQFF. The chain joins TRBV6-5 to TRBJ2-1, with 8 bases matching TRBD2. This CDR3 has 14 amino acids. Germline assignment: CDR1 MNHEY and CDR2 SVGAGI. The junction had 11 bases not matched to a gene; V was cut back by 7 bases and J by 9 bases.

This clone appeared once. This sequence joins TRBV5-1 and TRBJ1-1, with D possibly being TRBD1 (5 bases). The V gene's germline CDR1 is SGHRS and CDR2 YFSETQ. The V end lost 3 bases, the J end lost 0 bases, and 12 bases lay between the germline ends. This CDR3 spans 15 amino acids. DNA of the CDR3: TGCGCCAGCAGCTCGACAGCAAACATGAACACTGAAGCTTTCTTT. This codes for CASSSTANMNTEAFF.

The rearrangement joins TRBV5-1 to TRBJ1-4; D remains ambiguous. V shed 0 bases and J shed 8 bases, with 11 bases lying between them. This CDR3 has 14 residues. Germline CDR1 reads SGHRS; CDR2 reads YFSETQ. The CDR3 region is CASSLARSGEKLFF. The CDR3 DNA sequence: TGCGCCAGCAGCTTGGCCCGAAGCGGGGAAAAACTGTTTTTT. The entire variable domain, with the rest obtained from reference TRBV5-1 and TRBJ1-4, is as follows: KAGVTQTPRYLIKTRGQQVTLSCSPISGHRSVSWYQQTPGQGLQFLFEYFSETQRNKGNFPGRFSGRQFSNSRSEMNVSTLELGDSALYLCASSLARSGEKLFFGSGTQLSVL.

This clone was counted a few times. V usage is TRBV6-2 or TRBV6-3 and J usage is TRBJ2-1, with 9 bases identical to TRBD2. J was trimmed by 7 bases and V by 2 bases; bases with no gene match: 12. The CDR3 is made up of 17 amino acids. Germline CDR1 reads MNHEY; CDR2 reads SVGEGT. The DNA of the CDR3 is TGTGCCAGCAGTTACGAACTCCTGGCGGGAGGGGGGAATGAGCAGTTCTTC. Translating gives CASSYELLAGGGNEQFF.

The rearrangement uses TRBV9 and TRBJ2-1; weak D call: TRBD2 (5 bases). The CDR3 runs to 15 residues. In germline, CDR1 is SGDLS, CDR2 YYNGEE. Trimming removed 1 base at V and 7 bases at J, with 15 bases between. DNA of the CDR3: TGTGCCAGCAGCGTAAAACCAGCGGCCTTAAATGAGCAGTTCTTC. This translates into CASSVKPAALNEQFF.

This chain uses TRBV5-1 with TRBJ2-5, with D tentatively TRBD2 (5 bases). V lost 6 bases and J lost 0, with 12 bases in between. The germline gives CDR1 SGHRS, CDR2 YFSETQ. The CDR3 runs to 14 residues. CDR3 in amino acids: CASTASWYQETQYF. In DNA, the CDR3 is TGCGCCAGCACCGCTAGCTGGTACCAAGAGACCCAGTACTTC.

The rearrangement joins TRBV28 to TRBJ1-1, with a possible D match to TRBD1 (5 bases). This CDR3 spans 15 amino acids. V shed 0 bases and J shed 1 base, with 9 bases lying between them. Germline V gene data show CDR1 as MDHEN and CDR2 as SYDVKM. The CDR3 loop reads CASSLWAGWNTEAFF. CDR3 nucleotide sequence: TGTGCCAGCAGTTTATGGGCAGGGTGGAACACTGAAGCTTTCTTT.

J is TRBJ2-1 and V is TRBV19, with 9 bases lining up with TRBD2. V lost 3 bases to trimming and J lost 4 bases; unmatched junction nucleotides: 10. CDR1 and CDR2 (germline): LNHDA, SQIVND (reference sequence). CDR3 length: 17 amino acids. CDR3 residues: CASSIGAGLAQYNEQFF. In DNA form, the CDR3 reads TGTGCCAGTAGTATTGGGGCAGGACTAGCGCAGTACAATGAGCAGTTCTTC.

This clone came up a few times. The V call is TRBV9, the J call TRBJ1-1; possible D gene TRBD1, 5 bases. The V end lost 4 bases, the J end lost 4 bases, and 17 bases lay between the germline ends. The CDR3 runs to 15 residues. The germline gives CDR1 SGDLS, CDR2 YYNGEE. The CDR3 region is CASSMWDGGSTEAFF. The CDR3 nucleotides are TGTGCCAGCAGCATGTGGGACGGGGGGAGCACTGAAGCTTTCTTT.

This clone has only one observation. The chain employs TRBV19 and TRBJ1-5; the D gene is possibly TRBD1 (5 bases). CDR1 and CDR2 from the germline V gene are LNHDA and SQIVND (reference sequence). The CDR3 runs to 18 residues. Trimming pared 4 bases from V and 2 bases from J, leaving 21 bases between. DNA of the CDR3: TGTGCCAGTAGTAATCGGGGGGGATCTCGGGGTGGCAATCAGCCCCAGCATTTT. It yields the protein CASSNRGGSRGGNQPQHF.

This chain joins TRBV10-3 and TRBJ1-6; TRBD1 matches at 7 bases. The germline V gene encodes CDR1 ENHRY and CDR2 SYGVKD. J was trimmed by 6 bases and V by 6 bases; bases with no gene match: 5. The CDR3 has 14 residues. In DNA form, the CDR3 reads TGTGCCATCAGCCGAGACAGGGTTAATTCACCCCTCCACTTT. It yields the protein CAISRDRVNSPLHF.

The genes are TRBV5-4 and TRBJ1-2; 9 bases agree with TRBD1. V shed 4 bases, J shed 6 bases, and the junction held 13 bases outside the gene matches. This CDR3 has 16 residues. The germline gives CDR1 SGHNT, CDR2 YYREEE (reference sequence). The CDR3, as DNA: TGTGCCAGCAGCGCGGGAACCGGGACAGGGATACATGGCTACACCTTC. Encoded protein: CASSAGTGTGIHGYTF.

The chain joins TRBV5-1 to TRBJ1-1; no reliable D call. Trimming took off 4 bases at V and 0 bases at J, with 13 bases between the two ends. Germline V gene lookup returns CDR1 SGHRS and CDR2 YFSETQ. The CDR3 length is 15 residues. The CDR3 nucleotides read TGCGCCAGCAGCCCGGTGTACAGTTTGAACACTGAAGCTTTCTTT. This codes for CASSPVYSLNTEAFF.

This sequence joins TRBV19 and TRBJ2-1; the match to TRBD2 covers 8 bases. The J segment lost 9 bases and the V segment lost 1 base, leaving 11 bases of the junction unmatched. The CDR3 spans 16 residues. Germline CDR1 is LNHDA and CDR2 is SQIVND (reference sequence). The CDR3 loop reads CASSIVGAGGVSEQFF. The CDR3 region has the DNA TGTGCCAGTAGTATAGTCGGGGCGGGAGGAGTGAGTGAGCAGTTCTTC.

This clone came up once. V and J are TRBV29-1 and TRBJ2-1, with 7 bases lining up with TRBD2. The J segment lost 9 bases and the V segment lost 8 bases, leaving 7 bases of the junction unmatched. CDR1 and CDR2 from the germline V gene are SQVTM and ANQGSEA. The CDR3 covers 11 residues. This CDR3 reads CSSGGSIEQFF. CDR3 DNA: TGCAGCTCCGGGGGGAGTATTGAGCAGTTCTTC.

The chain employs TRBV30 and TRBJ2-3, with D perhaps matching TRBD1 (6 bases). Germline loops: CDR1 GTSNPN, CDR2 SVGIG (reference sequence). V lost 5 bases to trimming and J lost 0 bases, with 6 bases between them. The CDR3 length is 12 residues. CDR3 nucleotide sequence: TGTGCCTGGGGGACAAGCACAGATACGCAGTATTTT. Amino acid sequence: CAWGTSTDTQYF.

This sequence joins TRBV11-2 and TRBJ1-2; TRBD1 might be the D (6 bases). The CDR3 runs 14 residues. V lost 5 bases and J lost 4, with 14 bases in between. From germline, CDR1 is SGHAT and CDR2 FQNNGV. CDR3 in DNA: TGTGCCAGCAGCCCCCAGGGGCCGGGCTATGGCTACACCTTC. The encoded protein is CASSPQGPGYGYTF.

This clone showed up just once. The V call is TRBV18, the J call TRBJ1-1; no definite D call. V was pared by 3 bases and J by 8 bases, with 10 bases between. Germline values: CDR1 KGHSH, CDR2 LQKENI. The CDR3 consists of 12 residues. CDR3 in amino acids: CASSPGGQEAFF. The CDR3 DNA follows: TGTGCCAGCTCACCTGGCGGGCAGGAAGCTTTCTTT.

This clone was detected once. The chain combines TRBV3-1 (or the pseudogene TRBV3-2) with TRBJ2-1, with 10 bases aligning to TRBD2. Germline trimming cut 2 bases from V and 10 bases from J; bases unmatched to any gene: 5. The CDR3 length is 14 residues. The V gene's germline CDR1 is LGHDT and CDR2 YNNKEL (reference sequence). The CDR3 DNA reads as TGTGCCAGCAGCCAAAGCGGGAGGGCCGCGGAGCAGTTCTTC. This sequence encodes CASSQSGRAAEQFF.

This CDR3 reads CASSETGGMTAGSNEQFF. CDR3 nucleotide sequence: TGCGCCAGCAGTGAGACAGGGGGCATGACAGCGGGGTCCAATGAGCAGTTCTTC. The V gene is TRBV10-1, the J gene TRBJ2-1, with TRBD1 matching 9 bases. The CDR3 sequence is 18 residues long. V trimming: 2 bases; J trimming: 6 bases; junction bases outside the gene matches: 14. Germline V gives CDR1 WNHNN, CDR2 SYGVQD (reference sequence).

The chain carries TRBV24-1 and TRBJ2-2, with D perhaps TRBD1 (6 bases). Trimming took off 5 bases at V and 7 bases at J, with 16 bases between the two ends. The germline gives CDR1 KGHDR, CDR2 SFDVKD. The CDR3 loop spans 15 amino acids. This CDR3 is CATSAIQGRSGELFF. The DNA for the CDR3 is TGTGCCACCAGTGCAATACAGGGTAGGAGCGGGGAGCTGTTTTTT.

CDR3 region: CASSLTDTQYF. The DNA of the CDR3 is TGCGCCAGCTCACTCACAGATACGCAGTATTTT. The rearrangement uses TRBV5-1 and TRBJ2-3, with no clear D. The V end was cut by 7 bases, the J end by 2 bases, with 5 bases between. This CDR3 is built from 11 residues. The V gene's germline CDR1 is SGHRS and CDR2 YFSETQ.

This chain joins TRBV6-4 and TRBJ2-7; 8 nucleotides line up with TRBD2. CDR1 is MRHNA, CDR2 SNTAGT, per germline. The V segment lost 6 bases and the J segment 3 bases; nucleotides outside the gene matches: 7. This CDR3 is 14 amino acids long. CDR3 in amino acids: CASRLAEGSYEQYV. CDR3 bases: TGTGCCAGCAGACTAGCGGAGGGGAGCTACGAGCAGTACGTC.

The rearrangement links TRBV28 to TRBJ1-5; TRBD1 agrees at 10 bases. CDR3 length: 11 residues. Germline trimming cut 6 bases from V and 14 bases from J; bases unmatched to any gene: 4. Germline-derived CDR1 and CDR2 are MDHEN and SYDVKM. CDR3 in DNA: TGTGCCAGCAGCGCGGACAGGGGGAAGCATTTT. This sequence encodes CASSADRGKHF.